The clone carrying this TCR beta chain was found a few times. Trimming removed 5 bases at V and 4 bases at J, with 14 bases between. The CDR3 spans 14 residues. Germline V gene sequence: CDR1 LGHDT, CDR2 YNNKEL (reference sequence). The sample originates from a study of response to subunit inactivated influenza vaccine. Each CDR3 protein is one row after TCRdb ran MiXCR on the RT-PCR reads. The table has a few hundred thousand distinct CDR3 sequences, around 20% seen once. Material: PBMCs from blood, obtained less than 22 months after vaccination. The chain carries TRBV3-1 and TRBJ1-1, with D perhaps TRBD1 (5 bases). The TCR sequence derives from a man between 50 and 69 years old who received an inactivated influenza vaccine. As DNA, the CDR3 is TGTGCCAGCAGCTACGGACAAGCGGCCACTGAAGCTTTCTTT. Translated: CASSYGQAATEAFF.